These T cell receptor beta chains were read from a single sample in a study of radiotherapy plus CTLA-4 blockade in lung cancer. Measured with immunoSEQ multiplex PCR; TCRdb has only the in-frame clones, and not every one. Here the sample spans tens of thousands of clones, about 90% being singletons. This sample comprised peripheral blood, obtained from a patient treated with radiotherapy plus ipilimumab. Source of these receptors: a human donor with non-small cell lung cancer who had a partial response to radiotherapy plus ipilimumab. The CDR3 runs from the conserved cysteine through the conserved F or W. The D gene is left open where the match is weak. Part of the rows lack a size; the others show once, few, many or a class for expanded clones.

abundance | d_gene | j_gene | v_gene | CDR3aa | CDR3nt
. | . | TRBJ2-3 | TRBV29-1 | CSVIADGADTQYF | TGCAGCGTTATAGCTGATGGCGCAGATACGCAGTATTTT
. | . | TRBJ1-2 | TRBV28 | CASSLPRGGYGYTF | TGTGCCAGCAGTTTACCCCGGGGGGGATATGGCTACACCTTC
. | . | TRBJ2-3 | TRBV5-1 | CASSLGQYSADTQYF | TGCGCCAGCAGCTTGGGACAGTACAGTGCAGATACGCAGTATTTT
. | TRBD1 | TRBJ1-1 | TRBV7-3 | CASSSTGFDTEAFF | TGTGCCAGCAGCTCGACAGGGTTTGACACTGAAGCTTTCTTT
. | TRBD2 | TRBJ2-1 | TRBV15 | CATSRDPSGIYNEQFF | TGTGCCACCAGCAGAGATCCTAGCGGGATCTACAATGAGCAGTTCTTC
once | . | TRBJ2-7 | TRBV6-5 | CASSYGGPYEQYF | TGTGCCAGCAGTTATGGTGGGCCCTACGAGCAGTACTTC
. | . | TRBJ1-5 | TRBV28 | CASSTGVQPQHF | TGTGCCAGCAGTACGGGAGTTCAGCCCCAGCATTTT
. | . | TRBJ2-1 | TRBV18 | CASSPDSLGEQFF | TGTGCCAGCTCACCGGACTCACTGGGTGAGCAGTTCTTC
. | TRBD1 | TRBJ1-1 | TRBV2 | CASRSDRAPNTEAFF | TGTGCCAGCAGATCAGACAGGGCTCCGAACACTGAAGCTTTCTTT
. | . | TRBJ1-1 | TRBV15 | CATSPRAGGDTEAFF | TGTGCCACCAGCCCCCGCGCGGGGGGGGACACTGAAGCTTTCTTT
. | TRBD2 | TRBJ2-1 | TRBV11-2 | CASSLLRASGRSSYNEQFF | TGTGCCAGCAGCTTACTACGGGCTAGCGGGAGGAGCTCCTACAATGAGCAGTTCTTC
. | . | TRBJ1-5 | TRBV6-5 | CASSYGRLNQPQHF | TGTGCCAGCAGTTACGGTAGACTTAATCAGCCCCAGCATTTT
few | . | TRBJ1-5 | TRBV19 | CASSPAGRSNQPQHF | TGTGCCAGTAGTCCGGCAGGTCGTAGCAATCAGCCCCAGCATTTT
. | . | TRBJ1-1 | TRBV29-1 | CSVLGRNTEAFF | TGCAGCGTCCTCGGTAGGAACACTGAAGCTTTCTTT
. | . | TRBJ2-1 | TRBV4-3 | CASSQDFASAASYNEQFF | TGCGCCAGCAGCCAAGATTTCGCTAGCGCGGCTTCCTACAATGAGCAGTTCTTC
. | . | TRBJ2-1 | TRBV19 | CASSLYPTQDEQFF | TGTGCCAGTAGTCTATATCCCACCCAGGATGAGCAGTTCTTC
. | TRBD1 | TRBJ1-2 | TRBV5-4 | CASSPGTVLNYGYTF | TGTGCCAGCAGCCCAGGGACAGTTTTAAACTATGGCTACACCTTC
. | . | TRBJ2-5 | TRBV5-4 | CASSLPGAETQYF | TGTGCCAGCAGTCTGCCGGGAGCGGAGACCCAGTACTTC